The rows below give T cell receptor beta chains drawn from one sample of a study of shared clonotypes between healthy human individuals. Data came from immunoSEQ multiplex PCR; TCRdb stores just in-frame clones and leaves some out. The sample yields fewer than 700,000 clones, about 95% seen once. What was sequenced was naive CD8+ T cells sorted from blood. The receptors were sampled from a woman in her 30s in good health. The CDR3 runs from the conserved cysteine through the conserved F or W. D genes are given only for firm matches. Clone sizes are given selectively: once, few, many, or a class where the clone is expanded.

TRBV21-1	.	.	TRBJ2-7	CASRAGTTKGKKSYEQYF	TGTGCCAGCAGGGCCGGGACTACCAAGGGAAAAAAATCCTACGAGCAGTACTTC
TRBV5-6	.	.	TRBJ1-1	CASTPPPGVRATEAFF	TGTGCCAGCACCCCCCCACCGGGGGTCAGGGCCACTGAAGCTTTCTTT
TRBV9	.	TRBD2	TRBJ2-7	CASSVSGRAGSYEQYF	TGTGCCAGCAGCGTAAGCGGGAGGGCGGGGTCCTACGAGCAGTACTTC
TRBV5-6	.	.	TRBJ1-1	CASSPRHRDLNTEAFF	TGTGCCAGCAGCCCAAGGCACCGGGACCTGAACACTGAAGCTTTCTTT
TRBV5-6	.	.	TRBJ1-1	CASSLDGTEAFF	TGTGCCAGCAGCCTCGATGGCACTGAAGCTTTCTTT
TRBV28	.	.	TRBJ1-1	CASSFTRLVFTEAFF	TGTGCCAGCAGTTTCACAAGGTTGGTTTTTACTGAAGCTTTCTTT
TRBV27	.	TRBD1	TRBJ2-7	CASSLQGAYEQYF	TGTGCCAGCAGTTTGCAGGGGGCCTACGAGCAGTACTTC
TRBV5-4	once	.	TRBJ2-7	CASSLALGEQYF	TGTGCCAGCAGCTTGGCCCTAGGGGAGCAGTACTTC
TRBV11-2	.	.	TRBJ2-7	CASSLDPGISSYEQYF	TGTGCCAGCAGCTTAGACCCAGGGATTAGCTCCTACGAGCAGTACTTC
TRBV7-9	.	.	TRBJ2-3	CASSFTASADTQYF	TGTGCCAGCAGCTTTACCGCGTCGGCAGATACGCAGTATTTT
TRBV30	.	.	TRBJ2-7	CAWSEGIEQYF	TGTGCCTGGAGTGAGGGGATCGAGCAGTACTTC